Each of the 27 T cell receptor beta chains below was sequenced from the same sample in a study of shared clonotypes between healthy human individuals. Generated by immunoSEQ multiplex PCR, the TCRdb table keeps only in-frame clones and is missing some. The sample has approximately 350,000 clones, 74% seen once; the top ten hold 10% to 13%. Source material: memory CD4+ T cells sorted from blood. As to subset: CD45RA-negative fraction. These receptors were taken from a man aged 25-40 years in good health.

The rearrangement joins TRBV5-1 to TRBJ2-7; TRBD2 matches at 7 bases. V trimming: 2 bases; J trimming: 4 bases; junction bases outside the gene matches: 6. Germline values: CDR1 SGHRS, CDR2 YFSETQ. The CDR3 has 14 residues. CDR3 coding DNA: TGCGCCAGCAGCTTTTCAAGCGGGGTTTACGAGCAGTACTTC. This gives the protein CASSFSSGVYEQYF.

The chain has TRBV28 and TRBJ1-5; D is unresolved. Deletions cut 6 bases from V and 6 bases from J, with 12 bases between. The CDR3 consists of 13 residues. Germline lookup yields CDR1 MDHEN and CDR2 SYDVKM. Here the CDR3 reads CASSPILSQPQHF. The CDR3 nucleotides are TGTGCCAGCAGCCCTATTTTAAGTCAGCCCCAGCATTTT.

The V gene is TRBV9, the J gene TRBJ2-2; TRBD2 matches 15 bases. Trimming cost V 0 bases and J 8 bases; bases outside gene matches: 8. Germline V gene lookup returns CDR1 SGDLS and CDR2 YYNGEE. There are 18 residues in the CDR3. The CDR3 loop reads CASSVGMGLAGGGGELFF. The CDR3 coding sequence is TGTGCCAGCAGCGTAGGAATGGGACTAGCGGGAGGTGGAGGGGAGCTGTTTTTT. Supplemented by reference TRBV9 and TRBJ2-2, the full variable domain reads DSGVTQTPKHLITATGQRVTLRCSPRSGDLSVYWYQQSLDQGLQFLIQYYNGEERAKGNILERFSAQQFPDLHSELNLSSLELGDSALYFCASSVGMGLAGGGGELFFGEGSRLTVL.

This clone was counted a few times. This chain uses TRBV5-6 with TRBJ1-4; D ambiguous. The ends were cut back, 1 base at V and 6 bases at J, with 4 bases in the middle. The germline V gene encodes CDR1 SGHDT and CDR2 YYEEEE. This CDR3 has 12 amino acids. The CDR3 DNA reads as TGTGCCAGCAGCTTGTCGGATGAAAAACTGTTTTTT. Translated: CASSLSDEKLFF.

The CDR3 nucleotides are TGTGCCAGCAGCCCCGAGGGGGGTTGGACTGAAGCTTTCTTT. Amino acid sequence: CASSPEGGWTEAFF. V is TRBV7-2 and J is TRBJ1-1, with a possible D match to TRBD1 (6 bases). CDR1 is SGHTA, CDR2 FQGNSA, per germline. The CDR3 sequence is 14 residues long. Trimming pared 5 bases from V and 5 bases from J, leaving 15 bases between.

The rearrangement uses TRBV29-1 and TRBJ2-7; unclear D gene. The CDR3 runs to 10 residues. V lost 4 bases and J 5 bases, leaving 6 bases between the germline ends. The germline CDR1 and CDR2 sequences are SQVTM and ANQGSEA. The CDR3 here is CSVGQNEQYF. Written as DNA, the CDR3 is TGCAGCGTTGGGCAGAACGAGCAGTACTTC.

The J gene is TRBJ2-3, the V gene TRBV5-8; D remains unclear. Between the trimmed V and J ends, which lost 1 base and 9 bases, there was a span of 9 bases. Germline CDR1 reads SGHTS; CDR2 reads YDEGEE. CDR3 length: 12 residues. The CDR3 is CASSLKFATQYF. CDR3 DNA: TGTGCCAGCAGCTTGAAATTCGCGACGCAGTATTTT.

This clone was recorded only once. The rearrangement joins TRBV7-8 to TRBJ2-5; TRBD1 matches 8 bases. This CDR3 comprises 13 residues. V lost 5 bases and J lost 7; bases outside the gene matches: 6. CDR1 and CDR2 from the germline V gene are SGHVS and FQNEAQ. The CDR3 region is CASSAGGAGTQYF. The CDR3 coding sequence is TGTGCCAGCAGCGCAGGGGGCGCGGGGACCCAGTACTTC.

The V and J genes are TRBV10-1 and TRBJ2-1; tentatively, D is TRBD2 (7 bases). Per germline, CDR1 WNHNN and CDR2 SYGVQD (reference sequence). The V end lost 7 bases, the J end lost 6 bases, and 10 bases lay between the germline ends. This CDR3 spans 12 amino acids. The CDR3 is CASIRGGNEQFF. The CDR3 DNA is TGCGCCAGCATTAGGGGGGGCAATGAGCAGTTCTTC.

This clone was seen many times. This sample includes further DNA sequences coding for the same CDR3. The rearrangement links TRBV9 to TRBJ2-1; unclear D gene. The V end lost 0 bases, the J end lost 4 bases, and 2 bases lay between the germline ends. Germline CDR1 reads SGDLS; CDR2 reads YYNGEE. The CDR3 runs to 12 residues. The CDR3 DNA reads as TGTGCCAGCAGCGTAGGGTACAATGAGCAGTTCTTC. It codes for CASSVGYNEQFF. Based on the CDR3 plus reference TRBV9 and TRBJ2-1, the full variable domain is DSGVTQTPKHLITATGQRVTLRCSPRSGDLSVYWYQQSLDQGLQFLIQYYNGEERAKGNILERFSAQQFPDLHSELNLSSLELGDSALYFCASSVGYNEQFFGPGTRLTVL.

V usage is TRBV7-9 and J usage is TRBJ2-3; tentative D call: TRBD2 (6 bases). CDR1 SEHNR and CDR2 FQNEAQ come from the germline V gene (reference sequence). V lost 2 bases and J lost 1, with 22 bases in between. The CDR3 covers 19 residues. As DNA, the CDR3 is TGTGCCAGCAGCTTAAGGGCGTCGGGACTGACTGGGCGCACAGATACGCAGTATTTT. Protein: CASSLRASGLTGRTDTQYF.

This clone was seen more than once but under ten times. V usage is TRBV5-1 and J usage is TRBJ2-7; possibly TRBD1 for D (6 bases). This CDR3 is built from 14 residues. Trimming removed 0 bases at V and 0 bases at J, with 7 bases between. Germline V lookup: CDR1 SGHRS, CDR2 YFSETQ. The CDR3 sequence: CASSLGRGSYEQYF. CDR3 in DNA: TGCGCCAGCAGCTTGGGCAGGGGCTCCTACGAGCAGTACTTC.

A single count supports this clone. The V gene is TRBV5-4, the J gene TRBJ2-3, with 12 bases fitting TRBD2. Unmatched junction bases numbered 3, after V lost 4 bases and J lost 0 bases. This CDR3 has 16 residues. Germline-derived CDR1 and CDR2 are SGHNT and YYREEE (reference sequence). This CDR3 is CASSQGLAGSTDTQYF. In DNA form, the CDR3 reads TGTGCCAGCAGCCAAGGACTAGCGGGAAGCACAGATACGCAGTATTTT.

CDR3 residues: CASSLTSIGELFF. In DNA form, the CDR3 reads TGTGCCAGCAGCTTGACCTCTATCGGGGAGCTGTTTTTT. The rearrangement joins TRBV7-6 to TRBJ2-2; D remains unclear. The germline CDR1 and CDR2 sequences are SGHVS and FNYEAQ. This CDR3 is 13 amino acids long. With 3 bases removed from V and 7 bases from J, the gap between germline ends came to 9 bases.

This clone was seen just once. The chain joins TRBV28 to TRBJ2-7; D not certain. V was shortened by 0 bases and J by 2 bases, with 11 bases between the two germline ends. The CDR3 contains 15 residues. The germline V gene encodes CDR1 MDHEN and CDR2 SYDVKM. CDR3 amino acids: CASSLWTLGAYEQYF. CDR3 bases: TGTGCCAGCAGTTTATGGACTCTTGGCGCCTACGAGCAGTACTTC.

The genes are TRBV7-3 and TRBJ2-5, with a weak D call TRBD2 (5 bases). Germline lookup yields CDR1 SGHTA and CDR2 FQGTGA. Trimming pared 1 base from V and 5 bases from J, leaving 11 bases between. This CDR3 region has 14 residues. CDR3 bases: TGTGCCAGCAGCTTAAACGTACGCGGGGAGACCCAGTACTTC. Translated, it gives CASSLNVRGETQYF.

The chain employs TRBV5-8 and TRBJ2-3, with D tentatively TRBD1 (6 bases). Germline V gene data show CDR1 as SGHTS and CDR2 as YDEGEE. The CDR3 totals 15 residues. The V and J ends lost 4 bases and 0 bases respectively, with 12 bases between them. The CDR3 DNA is TGTGCCAGCAGCGCGGATGGACAGAGCACAGATACGCAGTATTTT. This gives the protein CASSADGQSTDTQYF. The full variable domain, its missing parts supplied by reference TRBV5-8 and TRBJ2-3, is EAGVTQSPTHLIKTRGQQATLRCSPISGHTSVYWYQQALGLGLQFLLWYDEGEERNRGNFPPRFSGRQFPNYSSELNVNALELEDSALYLCASSADGQSTDTQYFGPGTRLTVL.

The chain recombines TRBV29-1 with TRBJ2-7; 8 bases align to TRBD1. Germline V gene sequence: CDR1 SQVTM, CDR2 ANQGSEA. V lost 6 bases and J lost 1; bases outside the gene matches: 5. This CDR3 comprises 13 residues. DNA of the CDR3: TGCAGCGTCGGACAGGGAAATTCCTACGAGCAGTACTTC. Its translation: CSVGQGNSYEQYF.

This clone was counted between two and nine times. The chain combines TRBV5-4 with TRBJ2-2; 8 bases line up with TRBD2. The CDR3 consists of 16 residues. The V segment lost 6 bases and the J segment 5 bases; nucleotides outside the gene matches: 12. Germline V gene lookup returns CDR1 SGHNT and CDR2 YYREEE (reference sequence). The CDR3 DNA reads TGTGCCAGCACGATAGTCGGACTAGCAGATACCGGGGAGCTGTTTTTT. Protein sequence: CASTIVGLADTGELFF. Complete variable domain (other parts from reference TRBV5-4 and TRBJ2-2): ETGVTQSPTHLIKTRGQQVTLRCSSQSGHNTVSWYQQALGQGPQFIFQYYREEENGRGNFPPRFSGLQFPNYSSELNVNALELDDSALYLCASTIVGLADTGELFFGEGSRLTVL.

J is TRBJ2-7 and V is TRBV5-6, with TRBD1 matching over 7 bases. The ends lost 5 bases at V and 3 bases at J; junction bases unmatched: 11. Germline loops: CDR1 SGHDT, CDR2 YYEEEE. The CDR3 loop spans 15 amino acids. The CDR3 sequence is CASSQGVVGIYEQYF. The CDR3 DNA reads TGTGCCAGCAGTCAGGGGGTTGTCGGGATCTACGAGCAGTACTTC. The full variable domain, in which reference TRBV5-6 and TRBJ2-7 provide the parts outside the CDR3, is DAGVTQSPTHLIKTRGQQVTLRCSPKSGHDTVSWYQQALGQGPQFIFQYYEEEERQRGNFPDRFSGHQFPNYSSELNVNALLLGDSALYLCASSQGVVGIYEQYFGPGTRLTVT.

This chain links TRBV12-5 with TRBJ2-1, with a weak D call TRBD2 (6 bases). The CDR3 loop spans 14 amino acids. V lost 7 bases and J 0 bases, leaving 10 bases between the germline ends. Germline V gene sequence: CDR1 LGHNT, CDR2 FRNRAP. CDR3 DNA sequence: TGTGCTAGTGCCACCGGGAGCTCCTACAATGAGCAGTTCTTC. Protein: CASATGSSYNEQFF.

The chain joins TRBV7-6 to TRBJ2-5, with D hard to call. The CDR3 has 12 amino acids. The V end lost 0 bases, the J end lost 4 bases, and 3 bases lay between the germline ends. Germline V lookup: CDR1 SGHVS, CDR2 FNYEAQ. The CDR3 spells CASSLAGETQYF. The CDR3 region has the DNA TGTGCCAGCAGCTTAGCGGGAGAGACCCAGTACTTC.

The chain couples TRBV11-3 to TRBJ1-3; D gene uncertain. Trimming cost V 5 bases and J 0 bases, with 11 bases left between them. Germline CDR1 is SGHNT and CDR2 is YENEEA. The length of the CDR3 is 15 residues. CDR3 amino acids: CASSIGPNSGNTIYF. The CDR3 DNA reads as TGTGCCAGCAGCATCGGACCGAACTCTGGAAACACCATATATTTT. Full variable domain (missing parts from reference TRBV11-3 and TRBJ1-3): EAGVVQSPRYKIIEKKQPVAFWCNPISGHNTLYWYLQNLGQGPELLIRYENEEAVDDSQLPKDRFSAERLKGVDSTLKIQPAELGDSAVYLCASSIGPNSGNTIYFGEGSWLTVV.

This clone came up a few times. V is TRBV28 and J is TRBJ1-5; the D is unclear. Germline V gives CDR1 MDHEN, CDR2 SYDVKM. The CDR3 length is 13 residues. The germline V and J ends were trimmed by 3 bases and 4 bases, with 7 bases remaining between them. CDR3 residues: CASSFVLNQPQHF. The CDR3 DNA reads TGTGCCAGCAGTTTTGTGCTAAATCAGCCCCAGCATTTT. The entire variable domain, with the rest obtained from reference TRBV28 and TRBJ1-5, is as follows: DVKVTQSSRYLVKRTGEKVFLECVQDMDHENMFWYRQDPGLGLRLIYFSYDVKMKEKGDIPEGYSVSREKKERFSLILESASTNQTSMYLCASSFVLNQPQHFGDGTRLSIL.

The V and J genes are TRBV19 and TRBJ2-7; 10 nucleotides line up with TRBD2. Trimming took 8 bases from V and 2 from J; bases not matched to a gene: 3. Germline V gene lookup returns CDR1 LNHDA and CDR2 SQIVND (reference sequence). This CDR3 comprises 13 residues. CDR3 amino acids: CASGAGGTYEQYF. CDR3 bases: TGTGCCAGTGGAGCGGGAGGGACCTACGAGCAGTACTTC. Based on the CDR3 plus reference TRBV19 and TRBJ2-7, the full variable domain is DGGITQSPKYLFRKEGQNVTLSCEQNLNHDAMYWYRQDPGQGLRLIYYSQIVNDFQKGDIAEGYSVSREKKESFPLTVTSAQKNPTAFYLCASGAGGTYEQYFGPGTRLTVT.

CDR3 sequence (DNA): TGTGCCAGCAGCTTGGTTCTGGGAGAGGGGGAGACCCAGTACTTC. The encoded protein is CASSLVLGEGETQYF. The chain carries TRBV5-6 and TRBJ2-5; D may be TRBD1 or TRBD2 (5 bases each). From germline, CDR1 is SGHDT and CDR2 YYEEEE. This CDR3 contains 15 residues. V dropped 0 bases and J dropped 5 bases, with 14 bases sitting between them.

The chain uses TRBV9 and TRBJ2-7; 10 bases are a match to TRBD1. Looked up from germline, CDR1 is SGDLS and CDR2 is YYNGEE. J gave up 4 bases and V 3 bases, and 7 bases lay outside the gene matches. This CDR3 comprises 15 residues. As DNA, the CDR3 is TGTGCCAGCAGCGCCATGGGACAGGGGTTTTACGAGCAGTACTTC. It translates to CASSAMGQGFYEQYF.